The rows below give T cell receptor beta chains drawn from one sample of a study of cytomegalovirus exposure and HLA in healthy donors. TCRdb's copy holds only in-frame clones and misses some; the assay was immunoSEQ multiplex PCR. The repertoire has approximately 250,000 clones, roughly 73% of them found once; the top ten carry approximately 0.47%. The material sequenced was PBMCs. These receptors were obtained from a boy aged 5 to 17 in good health and CMV-seronegative. The CDR3 runs from the conserved cysteine through the conserved F or W. D genes are given only for firm matches. A clone size is listed for some rows: how often the clone was seen (once, few, many), or a class if it is expanded.

TRBJ2-5 TRBV10-2 . TRBD1 TGCGCCAGCAGTGCACGGGACAGGGTAAAGACCCAGTACTTC CASSARDRVKTQYF
TRBJ2-1 TRBV7-9 few . TGTGCCAGCAGCTTAAGCTTCTCCGATGAGCAGTTCTTC CASSLSFSDEQFF
TRBJ1-5 TRBV6-1 . TRBD1 TGTGCCAGCAGTGGACAGGGGGCCGGTCAGCCCCAGCATTTT CASSGQGAGQPQHF
TRBJ1-1 TRBV2 . TRBD1 TGTGCCAGCAGTGCGGGACAGGGTTGGATCACTGAAGCTTTCTTT CASSAGQGWITEAFF
TRBJ2-7 TRBV5-4 . . TGTGCCAGCAGCAGAGAAGGGGACTCCTCCCGGGAGCAGTACTTC CASSREGDSSREQYF
TRBJ1-2 TRBV6-1 . TRBD1 TGTGCCAGCAGTCAATGGGGGGACAGAGGCTACACCTTC CASSQWGDRGYTF
TRBJ1-2 TRBV25-1 . . TGTGCCAGCAGTGAACAGACAGAAAACTATGGCTACACCTTC CASSEQTENYGYTF
TRBJ1-5 TRBV27 once TRBD1 TGTGCCAGCAGTTCCAGGGGGAGATATCAGCCCCAGCATTTT CASSSRGRYQPQHF
TRBJ2-2 TRBV5-1 . . TGCGCCAGCAGCTTCGACAGGACCGGGGAGCTGTTTTTT CASSFDRTGELFF
TRBJ1-2 TRBV6-5 . . TGTGCCAGCAGTGGAATCAGGGGCTATGGCTACACCTTC CASSGIRGYGYTF
TRBJ2-7 TRBV4-2 . . TGTGCCAGCAGCCACCCGGACAGGGAGGGCTCCTACGAGCAGTACTTC CASSHPDREGSYEQYF
TRBJ1-1 TRBV19 . . TGTGCCAGTAGCGATAAAGCTTATAAAGAAGCTTTCTTT CASSDKAYKEAFF
TRBJ2-3 TRBV7-9 once . TGTGCCAGCAGCCCTCGAACTCGCACTAGCACAGATACGCAGTATTTT CASSPRTRTSTDTQYF
TRBJ2-1 TRBV7-9 . TRBD2 TGTGCCAGCAGCTTCGGCCTAGCGGGTTACAATGAGCAGTTCTTC CASSFGLAGYNEQFF
TRBJ2-6 TRBV5-1 once . TGCGCCAGCAGCCGAACAAGCTCTGGGGCCAACGTCCTGACTTTC CASSRTSSGANVLTF
TRBJ2-1 TRBV4-1 . . TGCGCCAGCAGCCTCTGGGAGGGGGGGCCTTATTACAATGAGCAGTTCTTC CASSLWEGGPYYNEQFF
TRBJ1-1 TRBV5-1 . . TGCGCCAGCAGTACCCCGGCCGACGGGACTGAAGCTTTCTTT CASSTPADGTEAFF
TRBJ1-1 TRBV5-4 . . TGTGCCAGCAGCTTGGCCCGGCAGACTAACACTGAAGCTTTCTTT CASSLARQTNTEAFF
TRBJ1-1 TRBV15 . . TGTGCCACCAGCACTCGACTAGACACTGAAGCTTTCTTT CATSTRLDTEAFF
TRBJ1-2 TRBV5-6 . TRBD1 TGTGCCACCGTTCGACAGGGCGGGAATGGCTACACCTTC CATVRQGGNGYTF
TRBJ2-7 TRBV2 once . TGTGCCAGCGGTGATCCCTACGGCAGGGGCGACGAGCAGTACTTC CASGDPYGRGDEQYF
TRBJ2-5 TRBV27 . . TGTGCCAGCAGAGGTGGAGGGAGAGAGACCCAGTACTTC CASRGGGRETQYF
TRBJ2-7 TRBV29-1 . . TGCAGCGTTATGTGGGCCAGCTCCTACGAGCAGTACTTC CSVMWASSYEQYF
TRBJ1-3 TRBV2 . . TGTGCCAGCAGCAAGACAAACTCTGGAAACACCATATATTTT CASSKTNSGNTIYF
TRBJ2-4 TRBV29-1 . TRBD1 TGCAGCGTCCAGGGGGTACTAGCCAAAAACATTCAGTACTTC CSVQGVLAKNIQYF
TRBJ1-2 TRBV5-1 . TRBD1 TGCGCCAGCAGCTCCGCCGGGACAGGCATTGTATCCTTC CASSSAGTGIVSF
TRBJ2-2 TRBV2 few . TGTGCCAGCATAGCAGCCGGGGAGCTGTTTTTT CASIAAGELFF
TRBJ2-7 TRBV6-5 . . TGTGCCAGCAGTTACCTCAGTAGTGGGGGCGAGCAGTACTTC CASSYLSSGGEQYF
TRBJ1-1 TRBV5-4 . . TGTGCCAGCAGCTGGGGGCCGGGTGGGAGCACTGAAGCTTTCTTT CASSWGPGGSTEAFF
TRBJ2-3 TRBV9 . . TGTGCCAGCAGCGTAGCTGGGCTGATACGTGCAGATACGCAGTATTTT CASSVAGLIRADTQYF
TRBJ2-3 TRBV5-1 . TRBD2 TGCGCCAGCAGCTTACTAGCGGGAGGTATCTCAGATACGCAGTATTTT CASSLLAGGISDTQYF
TRBJ1-5 TRBV2 once . TGTGCCAGCAGTGATAGTGTCGGGGGATACCAGCCCCAGCATTTT CASSDSVGGYQPQHF
TRBJ2-5 TRBV5-8 . TRBD1 TGTGCCAGCAGCTTGGGGTTGGGGTACAGGGGGCGAGGAGAGACCCAGTACTTC CASSLGLGYRGRGETQYF
TRBJ1-1 TRBV5-6 . . TGTGCCAGCAGCTTGTGGGGGGGCAGGGTTGCTTTCTTT CASSLWGGRVAFF
TRBJ1-1 TRBV4-1 few TRBD1 TGCGCCAGCAGACAGGGGGCGAACACTGAAGCTTTCTTT CASRQGANTEAFF
TRBJ2-5 TRBV10-2 . TRBD2 TGCGCCAGCAGTAAGCATCAGAGCGGGAGGGCCTTATGGGAAGAGACCCAGTACTTC CASSKHQSGRALWEETQYF
TRBJ1-5 TRBV7-6 . . TGTGCCAGCAGCTCTTTTGGCAATCAGCCCCAGCATTTT CASSSFGNQPQHF
TRBJ1-1 TRBV6-6 . TRBD1 TGTGCCAGCAGTAAAACGGGACAGGGTGGATATTCTGTTGCTTTCTTT CASSKTGQGGYSVAFF
TRBJ1-1 TRBV5-6 . . TGTGCCAGCAGCTTGGCAGGTGGAAACACTGAAGCTTTCTTT CASSLAGGNTEAFF
TRBJ1-6 TRBV6-5 . TRBD1 TGTGCCAGCAATAGGGACAGGGTAAATTCACCCCTCCACTTT CASNRDRVNSPLHF
TRBJ2-4 TRBV30 . . TGTGCCTGGAGTGTAAGGGGGAGGGTCGTCAAAAACATTCAGTACTTC CAWSVRGRVVKNIQYF
TRBJ2-2 TRBV27 . . TGTGCCAGCAGACTGCCAGGGACCGGGGAGCTGTTTTTT CASRLPGTGELFF
TRBJ2-7 TRBV5-1 . . TGCGCCAGCAGCTTGGCACCCTACTTAGCCGGGGGGCCCGACGACGAGCAGTACTTC CASSLAPYLAGGPDDEQYF
TRBJ1-1 TRBV4-1 . TRBD1 TGCGCCAGCAGCCAAGTTAGGCCAGGGGGTAACACTGAAGCTTTCTTT CASSQVRPGGNTEAFF
TRBJ2-5 TRBV5-6 . TRBD2 TGTGCCAGCAGCGTCGAACTAGCGGGAAGCCTCGGGACCCAGTACTTC CASSVELAGSLGTQYF
TRBJ2-7 TRBV18 few . TGTGCCAGCTCATCAGGCCCCCTTGGGGAGCAGTACTTC CASSSGPLGEQYF
TRBJ2-7 TRBV29-1 . TRBD2 TGCAGCGTTGCGGGAGGGCGTTACGAGCAGTACTTC CSVAGGRYEQYF
TRBJ1-2 TRBV4-1 . TRBD1 TGCGCCAGCAGCCAACGACAGGGCTGGGGCTACACCTTC CASSQRQGWGYTF
TRBJ2-6 TRBV27 . . TGTGCCAGCAGTTTCGTTGGGGCCAACGTCCTGACTTTC CASSFVGANVLTF
TRBJ1-5 TRBV30 few . TGTGCCTGGGGGGAGGGGGGCAATCAGCCCCAGCATTTT CAWGEGGNQPQHF
TRBJ2-7 TRBV6-5 . TRBD1 TGTGCCAGCAGTTACTCGGGACAGGGGATCGGCGAGCAGTACTTC CASSYSGQGIGEQYF
TRBJ2-7 TRBV7-2 . . TGTGCCAGCAGCTTGGACGGAGGTAATAAGTACGAGCAGTACTTC CASSLDGGNKYEQYF
TRBJ1-2 TRBV4-1 once . TGCGCCAGCTCAGACAGGCCGAACTATGGCTACACCTTC CASSDRPNYGYTF
TRBJ2-3 TRBV6-1 . TRBD2 TGTGCCAGCAGTGAATACGAGCGGGAGCGGGGCACAGATACGCAGTATTTT CASSEYERERGTDTQYF
TRBJ1-5 TRBV30 . . TGTGCCTGGAGAGGGGGAAGCAATCAGCCCCAGCATTTT CAWRGGSNQPQHF
TRBJ1-2 TRBV14 . . TGTGCCAGCAGCCAGAACCGGGACTGGGTATATCGCTACACCTTC CASSQNRDWVYRYTF
TRBJ1-3 TRBV7-9 once . TGTGCCAGCAGCACAATAGTGGACAAGGAGGGGGGGATTGGAAACACCATATATTTT CASSTIVDKEGGIGNTIYF
TRBJ2-1 TRBV27 . . TGTGCCAGCAGTTTAGGGCCTCGCTCCTACAATGAGCAGTTCTTC CASSLGPRSYNEQFF
TRBJ2-7 TRBV6-8 . TRBD2 TGTGCCAGCAGTTACCCGGGGGGGATGGACCACGAGCAGTACTTC CASSYPGGMDHEQYF